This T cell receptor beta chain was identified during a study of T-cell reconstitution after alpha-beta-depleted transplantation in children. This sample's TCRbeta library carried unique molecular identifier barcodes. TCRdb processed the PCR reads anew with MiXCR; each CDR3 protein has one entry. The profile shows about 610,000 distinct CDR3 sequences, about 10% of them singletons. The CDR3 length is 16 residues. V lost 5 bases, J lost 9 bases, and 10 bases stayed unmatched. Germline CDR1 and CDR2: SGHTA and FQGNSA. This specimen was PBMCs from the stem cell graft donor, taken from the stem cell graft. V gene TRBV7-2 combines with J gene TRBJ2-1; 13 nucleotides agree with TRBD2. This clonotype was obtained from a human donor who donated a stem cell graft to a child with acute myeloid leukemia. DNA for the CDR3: TGTGCCAGCAGCCCCGGACTAGCGGGAGCCCAAGGTGAGCAGTTCTTC. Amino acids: CASSPGLAGAQGEQFF.